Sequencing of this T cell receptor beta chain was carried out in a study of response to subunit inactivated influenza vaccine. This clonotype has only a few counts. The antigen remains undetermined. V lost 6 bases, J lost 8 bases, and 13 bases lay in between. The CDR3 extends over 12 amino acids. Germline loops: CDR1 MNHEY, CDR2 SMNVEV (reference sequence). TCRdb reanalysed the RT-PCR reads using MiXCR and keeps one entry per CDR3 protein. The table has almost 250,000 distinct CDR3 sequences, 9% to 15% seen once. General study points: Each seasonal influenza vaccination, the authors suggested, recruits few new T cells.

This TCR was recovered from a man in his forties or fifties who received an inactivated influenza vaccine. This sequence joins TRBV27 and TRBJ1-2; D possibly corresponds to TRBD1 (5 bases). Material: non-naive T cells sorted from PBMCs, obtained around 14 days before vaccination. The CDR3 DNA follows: TGTGCCAGCAGAAACAGGCAGTTCGGCTACACCTTC. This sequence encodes CASRNRQFGYTF.